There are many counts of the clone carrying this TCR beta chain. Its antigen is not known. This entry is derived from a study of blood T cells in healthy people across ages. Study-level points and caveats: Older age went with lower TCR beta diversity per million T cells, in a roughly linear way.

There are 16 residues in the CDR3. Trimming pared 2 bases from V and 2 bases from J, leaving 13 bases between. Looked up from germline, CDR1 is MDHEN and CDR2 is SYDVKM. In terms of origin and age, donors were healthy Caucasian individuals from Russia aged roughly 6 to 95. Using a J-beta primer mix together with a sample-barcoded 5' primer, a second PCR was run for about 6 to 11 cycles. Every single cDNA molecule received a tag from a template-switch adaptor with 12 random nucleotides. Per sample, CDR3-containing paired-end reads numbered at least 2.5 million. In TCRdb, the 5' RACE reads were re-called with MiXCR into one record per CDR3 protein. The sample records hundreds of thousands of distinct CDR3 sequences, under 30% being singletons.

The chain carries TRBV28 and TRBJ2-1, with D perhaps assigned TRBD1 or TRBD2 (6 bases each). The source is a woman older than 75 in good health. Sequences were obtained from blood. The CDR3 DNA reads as TGTGCCAGCAGTTTAGGAGGGGGTACTACCTACAATGAGCAGTTCTTC. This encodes CASSLGGGTTYNEQFF.